A single sample is the source of the 3 T cell receptor beta chains below, sequenced in a study of radiotherapy plus CTLA-4 blockade in lung cancer. Clones were read by immunoSEQ multiplex PCR, and TCRdb kept only the in-frame ones, dropping some. Among about 77,000 clones, less than 85% were seen once, and the ten largest hold more than 8%. Here the sequenced sample was peripheral blood, taken from a patient treated with radiotherapy plus ipilimumab. These receptor sequences come from a human donor with non-small cell lung cancer whose response to radiotherapy plus ipilimumab could not be evaluated.

This rearrangement joins TRBV19 to TRBJ2-3, with a possible D match to TRBD1 (5 bases). With 3 bases removed from V and 0 bases from J, the gap between germline ends came to 10 bases. There are 15 residues in the CDR3. Germline V gene lookup returns CDR1 LNHDA and CDR2 SQIVND (reference sequence). The CDR3 spells CASSIFYRSTDTQYF. As DNA, the CDR3 is TGTGCCAGTAGTATTTTTTACAGGAGCACAGATACGCAGTATTTT.

Relative to its sample, this clone is medium-sized (0.01 to 0.1%). V gene TRBV7-9 combines with J gene TRBJ1-5, with D possibly matching TRBD1 (5 bases). Germline CDR1 and CDR2: SEHNR and FQNEAQ (reference sequence). This CDR3 has 17 residues. Trimming stripped 4 bases from V and 4 bases from J, with 20 bases between. CDR3 nucleotides: TGTGCCAGCAGCTCGGGGGGAACGGACCCGTATAATCAGCCCCAGCATTTT. This sequence encodes CASSSGGTDPYNQPQHF.

This chain uses TRBV28 with TRBJ2-3, with no clear D. Germline values: CDR1 MDHEN, CDR2 SYDVKM. The CDR3 spans 17 residues. Trimming left V 1 base short and J 0 bases short, with 14 bases between. CDR3 sequence reads: CASSLSPWAYSTDTQYF. Written as DNA, the CDR3 is TGTGCCAGCAGTTTATCCCCCTGGGCCTATAGCACAGATACGCAGTATTTT.